The 5 T cell receptor beta chains presented below share a single source sample, sequenced in a study of CD8 T cells in ankylosing spondylitis. TCRdb re-called the 5' RACE reads through MiXCR, storing one row per CDR3 protein. The table shows just under 350,000 distinct CDR3 sequences, with about 15% occurring only once. The sequenced sample consisted of blood, either unsorted or a sorted T cell fraction (not recorded which). These receptors came from a male donor with ankylosing spondylitis or in good health (not recorded which).

This clonotype was detected only a few times. The J gene is TRBJ2-1, the V gene TRBV5-4, with 13 bases that match TRBD2. The CDR3 is 17 amino acids. Germline V CDR1 and CDR2: SGHNT, YYREEE (reference sequence). Losses at the gene ends were 4 bases for V and 5 bases for J; bases not matched to a gene: 9. The CDR3 DNA sequence: TGTGCCAGCAGCCGTAACCCGGGACTAGCGGGGAACAATGAGCAGTTCTTC. Translating it yields CASSRNPGLAGNNEQFF. The variable domain in full, with the rest retrieved from reference TRBV5-4 and TRBJ2-1, is ETGVTQSPTHLIKTRGQQVTLRCSSQSGHNTVSWYQQALGQGPQFIFQYYREEENGRGNFPPRFSGLQFPNYSSELNVNALELDDSALYLCASSRNPGLAGNNEQFFGPGTRLTVL.

This clonotype was detected many times. This chain connects TRBV5-1 to TRBJ1-1, with 8 bases lining up with TRBD1. This CDR3 is 15 amino acids long. V lost 0 bases, J lost 4 bases, and 5 bases stayed unmatched. Germline lookup yields CDR1 SGHRS and CDR2 YFSETQ. The DNA of the CDR3 is TGCGCCAGCAGCTTGGTCCAGGGGGCGACCACTGAAGCTTTCTTT. This encodes CASSLVQGATTEAFF.

The CDR3 nucleotides read TGTGCCATCAGTGGGCCCGGGACTAGCACAGATACGCAGTATTTT. It encodes CAISGPGTSTDTQYF. V usage is TRBV10-3 and J usage is TRBJ2-3, with D possibly being TRBD2 (6 bases). Germline CDR1 reads ENHRY; CDR2 reads SYGVKD. Trimming removed 4 bases at V and 0 bases at J, with 11 bases between. CDR3 length: 15 amino acids.

This clonotype was detected a few times. The rearrangement links TRBV5-1 to TRBJ2-1; 14 nucleotides align to TRBD2. Germline V gene lookup returns CDR1 SGHRS and CDR2 YFSETQ. Unmatched junction bases numbered 1, after V lost 0 bases and J lost 8 bases. This CDR3 contains 15 residues. CDR3: CASSLGTSGRYEQFF. The DNA for the CDR3 is TGCGCCAGCAGCTTGGGGACTAGCGGGAGGTATGAGCAGTTCTTC. The whole variable domain, filled in from reference TRBV5-1 and TRBJ2-1, reads KAGVTQTPRYLIKTRGQQVTLSCSPISGHRSVSWYQQTPGQGLQFLFEYFSETQRNKGNFPGRFSGRQFSNSRSEMNVSTLELGDSALYLCASSLGTSGRYEQFFGPGTRLTVL.

The V gene is TRBV30, the J gene TRBJ1-5; D is ambiguous. Germline-derived CDR1 and CDR2 are GTSNPN and SVGIG (reference sequence). CDR3 length: 13 residues. Deletions cut 1 base from V and 0 bases from J, with 4 bases between. CDR3 coding DNA: TGTGCCTGGAGTGCTTATAGCAATCAGCCCCAGCATTTT. Protein sequence: CAWSAYSNQPQHF.